This T cell receptor (beta chain) was sequenced in a study of blood T cell repertoires in COVID-19. Study-wide background: Sites across the United States, Italy and Spain contributed samples from acute and convalescent COVID-19. Sample material is recorded as cDNA or gDNA derived from T cells, B-cell-depleted T cells, or PBMCs.

As processed by the authors: Amplification from reference gene primers served as the basis for estimated nucleated cell counts. Sequencing was performed with immunoSEQ multiplex PCR; in TCRdb, only in-frame clones are kept and a portion is missing. V and J calls and clone size come straight from that table; D and trimming were deduced from the DNA. The repertoire has around 130,000 clones, about nine tenths of them found once; the top ten carry roughly 3.7%. The V segment lost 4 bases and the J segment 3 bases; nucleotides outside the gene matches: 4. The CDR3 has 14 residues. In germline, CDR1 is LNHDA, CDR2 SQIVND (reference sequence).

The source of this sequence is a man aged 50 or older with active COVID-19. The V gene is TRBV19, the J gene TRBJ2-7; 9 bases match TRBD1. Material: peripheral blood. The CDR3 region has the DNA TGTGCCAGTAGTACCGGGACAGGGTTCTACGAGCAGTACTTC. Translating gives CASSTGTGFYEQYF.